The 2 T cell receptor beta chains presented below share a single source sample, sequenced in a study of early T cells in non-severe SARS-CoV-2 infection. TCRdb used MiXCR to reprocess the 5' RACE reads, holding one entry per CDR3 protein. Of nearly 70,000 distinct CDR3 sequences detected, approximately 4.6% appear once; the ten largest clones hold approximately 3.7%. The sample in question was whole blood, obtained at baseline. All receptors come from an adult who was a healthcare worker with PCR-confirmed SARS-CoV-2 infection or an uninfected control (not recorded which). The donor label of this sample is uncertain.

In its sample, this clonotype was seen many times. The chain recombines TRBV7-2 with TRBJ1-1; D ambiguous. This CDR3 has 15 residues. Trimming shortened V by 1 base and J by 1 base, and 10 bases separated the two germline ends. CDR1 and CDR2 from the germline V gene are SGHTA and FQGNSA. The CDR3 sequence is CASSLVGTANTEAFF. CDR3 bases: TGTGCCAGCAGCTTAGTAGGAACGGCGAACACTGAAGCTTTCTTT.

This clonotype has a handful of counts. The V gene is TRBV19, the J gene TRBJ2-1; D could derive from TRBD1 or TRBD2 (5 bases each). CDR1 is LNHDA, CDR2 SQIVND, per germline (reference sequence). Deletions cut 5 bases from V and 6 bases from J, with 11 bases between. This CDR3 contains 13 residues. CDR3 amino acids: CASSLAGTNEQFF. CDR3 nucleotides: TGTGCCAGTAGTCTCGCCGGGACCAATGAGCAGTTCTTC.